These 7 T cell receptor beta chains came from one sample sequenced in a study of blood T cell repertoires in COVID-19. Assay used: immunoSEQ multiplex PCR; TCRdb lists only in-frame clones, some missing. The sample contains 150,000 to 200,000 clones, roughly four fifths of which appear only once. The sequenced sample was PBMCs or T cells enriched from blood (not recorded which). The origin of the receptors is a middle-aged man who had recovered from COVID-19.

The chain uses TRBV3-1 (or the pseudogene TRBV3-2) and TRBJ1-1, with D tentatively TRBD1 (6 bases). The V gene lost 4 bases and the J gene lost 1 base, with 19 bases spanning the gap. The CDR3 has 17 amino acids. Germline-derived CDR1 and CDR2 are LGHDT and YNNKEL (reference sequence). CDR3 protein: CASSPYTGFLANTEAFF. CDR3 DNA sequence: TGTGCCAGCAGCCCATACACAGGGTTTCTAGCGAACACTGAAGCTTTCTTT.

V gene TRBV7-2 combines with J gene TRBJ2-1, with D possibly matching TRBD2 (6 bases). Looked up from germline, CDR1 is SGHTA and CDR2 is FQGNSA. Trimming cost V 6 bases and J 10 bases, with 16 bases left between them. This CDR3 is 13 amino acids long. The CDR3 DNA reads TGTGCCAGCAGGGCGGAGGGCTCGGGGGAGCAGTTCTTC. Translation: CASRAEGSGEQFF.

The chain carries TRBV7-8 and TRBJ2-2; 7 positions match TRBD1. With V trimmed by 4 bases and J by 2 bases, 10 bases remained unmatched. The CDR3 totals 17 residues. Germline V gene sequence: CDR1 SGHVS, CDR2 FQNEAQ. CDR3 amino acids: CASSWSAGTANTGELFF. The CDR3 DNA follows: TGTGCCAGCAGCTGGTCTGCCGGGACAGCTAACACCGGGGAGCTGTTTTTT.

The CDR3 sequence is CASSVEGLAADEQYF. DNA of the CDR3: TGTGCCAGCAGCGTAGAAGGGCTAGCGGCGGATGAGCAGTACTTC. This chain joins TRBV9 and TRBJ2-7; TRBD2 agrees at 7 bases. Unmatched junction bases numbered 10, after V lost 0 bases and J lost 7 bases. Germline-derived CDR1 and CDR2 are SGDLS and YYNGEE. The CDR3 runs to 15 residues.

This chain connects TRBV24-1 to TRBJ1-6; 9 positions agree with TRBD1. With V trimmed by 11 bases and J by 7 bases, 5 bases remained unmatched. Per germline, CDR1 KGHDR and CDR2 SFDVKD. The length of the CDR3 is 13 residues. Here the CDR3 DNA reads TGTGCCAAGGGACAGGGACAAAATTCACCCCTCCACTTT. Protein sequence: CAKGQGQNSPLHF.

This chain links TRBV2 with TRBJ1-5, with 7 bases matching TRBD1. The CDR3 runs to 13 residues. V was pared by 5 bases and J by 8 bases, with 6 bases of the junction left unmatched. The germline V gene has CDR1 SNHLY and CDR2 FYNNEI. CDR3 bases: TGTGCCAGCAGTCTCATAGGGGGCGAGCCCCAGCATTTT. Its protein is CASSLIGGEPQHF. The full variable domain, in which reference TRBV2 and TRBJ1-5 provide the parts outside the CDR3, is EPEVTQTPSHQVTQMGQEVILRCVPISNHLYFYWYRQILGQKVEFLVSFYNNEISEKSEIFDDQFSVERPDGSNFTLKIRSTKLEDSAMYFCASSLIGGEPQHFGDGTRLSIL.

This chain connects TRBV3-1 (or the pseudogene TRBV3-2) to TRBJ1-2; 7 nucleotides align to TRBD1. With 4 bases clipped from V and 8 bases from J, the junction kept 10 bases outside the gene matches. This CDR3 region has 14 residues. Germline CDR1 reads LGHDT; CDR2 reads YNNKEL (reference sequence). The CDR3 region is CASSLETGSGGYTF. In nucleotides, the CDR3 is TGTGCCAGCAGCCTCGAGACAGGGTCAGGAGGCTACACCTTC.